This T cell receptor (beta chain) emerged from a study of PD-1 blockade in classical Hodgkin lymphoma. Generated by immunoSEQ multiplex PCR, the TCRdb table keeps only in-frame clones and is missing some. This sample has about 97,000 clones, with 75% to 90% found just once. CDR1 and CDR2 from the germline V gene are PRHDT and FYEKMQ (reference sequence). V trimming: 7 bases; J trimming: 3 bases; junction bases outside the gene matches: 15. The CDR3 runs to 17 residues. Every single patient, without exception, relapsed after autologous stem cell transplantation, and brentuximab vedotin exposure varied.

The receptor comes from a human donor with classical Hodgkin lymphoma. The V gene is TRBV13, the J gene TRBJ2-3, with 8 bases identical to TRBD2. The sample in question was peripheral blood mononuclear cells (PBMCs), obtained before the second cycle of nivolumab. The CDR3 sequence is CASNLLPGLGGTDTQYF. The CDR3 DNA follows: TGTGCCAGCAACCTACTCCCGGGACTAGGGGGTACAGATACGCAGTATTTT.